This T cell receptor (beta chain) came from a study of glioma-infiltrating T cells after dendritic cell vaccination. Background on the study: Dendritic cell vaccine was injected intradermally three times, biweekly.

The time point: after dendritic cell vaccination, including at tumor progression/relapse. Blood PBMC samples: pre-vaccination, two weeks post third vaccination, and at tumor progression. The CDR3 totals 11 residues. Germline V gives CDR1 DFQATT, CDR2 SNEGSKA (reference sequence). V was clipped by 3 bases and J by 5 bases, with 7 bases between them. Repertoires were generated with immunoSEQ multiplex PCR, while TCRdb's copy carries only in-frame clones and drops some. This table has about 87,000 clones, under 85% appearing once. The chain joins TRBV20-1 to TRBJ1-1, with D perhaps matching TRBD1 (5 bases). This clonotype was sampled from a human donor with glioblastoma. The sequenced sample was blood, obtained after dendritic cell vaccination. CDR3 sequence (DNA): TGCAGTGCTAGCAGGGAAACTGAAGCTTTCTTT. Its protein is CSASRETEAFF.